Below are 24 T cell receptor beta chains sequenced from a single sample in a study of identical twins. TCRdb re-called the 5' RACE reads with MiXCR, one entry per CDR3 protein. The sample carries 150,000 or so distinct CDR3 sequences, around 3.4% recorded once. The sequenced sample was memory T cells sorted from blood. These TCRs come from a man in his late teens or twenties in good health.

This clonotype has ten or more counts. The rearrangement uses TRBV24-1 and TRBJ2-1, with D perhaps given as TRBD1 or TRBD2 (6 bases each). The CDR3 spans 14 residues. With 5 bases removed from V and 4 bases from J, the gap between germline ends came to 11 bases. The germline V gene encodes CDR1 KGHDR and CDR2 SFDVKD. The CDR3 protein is CATSGRGSYNEQFF. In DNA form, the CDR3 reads TGTGCCACCAGTGGGAGGGGGAGTTACAATGAGCAGTTCTTC.

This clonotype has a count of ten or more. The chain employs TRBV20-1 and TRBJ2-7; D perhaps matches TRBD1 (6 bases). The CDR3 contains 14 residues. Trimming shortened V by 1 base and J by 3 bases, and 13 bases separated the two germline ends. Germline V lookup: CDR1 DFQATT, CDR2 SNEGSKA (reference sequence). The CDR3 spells CSARGEGVVYEQYF. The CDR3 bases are TGCAGTGCTAGAGGCGAGGGGGTCGTCTACGAGCAGTACTTC.

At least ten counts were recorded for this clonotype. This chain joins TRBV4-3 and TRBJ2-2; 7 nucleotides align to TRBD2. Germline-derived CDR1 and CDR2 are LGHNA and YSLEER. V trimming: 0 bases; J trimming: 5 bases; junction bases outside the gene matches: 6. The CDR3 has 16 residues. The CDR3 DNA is TGCGCCAGCAGCCAAGATGGGGGGGGGAGGACCGGGGAGCTGTTTTTT. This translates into CASSQDGGGRTGELFF.

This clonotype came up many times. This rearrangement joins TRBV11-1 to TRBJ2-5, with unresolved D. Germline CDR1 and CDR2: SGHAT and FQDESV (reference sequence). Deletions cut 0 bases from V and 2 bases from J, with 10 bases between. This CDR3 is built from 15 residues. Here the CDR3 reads CASSLAVSSQETQYF. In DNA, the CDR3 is TGTGCCAGCAGCTTAGCAGTCAGTTCTCAAGAGACCCAGTACTTC.

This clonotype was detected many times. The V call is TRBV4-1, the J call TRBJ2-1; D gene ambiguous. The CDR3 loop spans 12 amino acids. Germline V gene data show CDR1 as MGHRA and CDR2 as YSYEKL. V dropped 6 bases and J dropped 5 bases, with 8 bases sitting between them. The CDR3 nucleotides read TGCGCCAGCAGTCCCCGGGACAATGAGCAGTTCTTC. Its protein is CASSPRDNEQFF.

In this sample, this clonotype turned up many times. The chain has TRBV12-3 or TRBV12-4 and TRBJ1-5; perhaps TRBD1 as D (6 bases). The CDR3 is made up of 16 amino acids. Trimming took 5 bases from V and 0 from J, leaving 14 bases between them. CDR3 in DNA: TGTGCCAGCAGTAGGGGCAGGGGCTATAGCAATCAGCCCCAGCATTTT. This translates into CASSRGRGYSNQPQHF.

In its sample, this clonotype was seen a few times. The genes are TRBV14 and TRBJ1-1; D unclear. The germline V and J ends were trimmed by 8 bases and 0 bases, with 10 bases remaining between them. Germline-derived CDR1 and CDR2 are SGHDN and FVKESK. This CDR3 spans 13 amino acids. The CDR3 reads CASARNMNTEAFF. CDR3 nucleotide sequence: TGTGCCAGCGCTAGGAACATGAACACTGAAGCTTTCTTT.

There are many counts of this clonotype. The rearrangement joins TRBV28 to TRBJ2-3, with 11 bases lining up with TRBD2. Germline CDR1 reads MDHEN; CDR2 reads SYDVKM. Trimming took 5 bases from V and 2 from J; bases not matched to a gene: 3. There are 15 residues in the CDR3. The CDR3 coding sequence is TGTGCCAGCAGTGGACTAGCGGGCCTCACAGATACGCAGTATTTT. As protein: CASSGLAGLTDTQYF.

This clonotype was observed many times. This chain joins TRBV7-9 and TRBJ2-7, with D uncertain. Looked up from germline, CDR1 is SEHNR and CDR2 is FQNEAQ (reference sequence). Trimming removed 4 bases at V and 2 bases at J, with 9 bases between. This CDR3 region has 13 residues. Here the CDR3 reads CASSSNVAYEQYV. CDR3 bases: TGTGCCAGCAGCTCGAACGTTGCCTACGAGCAGTACGTC.

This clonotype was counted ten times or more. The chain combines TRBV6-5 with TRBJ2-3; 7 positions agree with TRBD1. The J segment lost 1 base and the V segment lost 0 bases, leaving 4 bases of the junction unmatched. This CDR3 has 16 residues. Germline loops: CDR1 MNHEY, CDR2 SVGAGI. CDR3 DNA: TGTGCCAGCAGTTACTCGACAGGGCCTGGCACAGATACGCAGTATTTT. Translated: CASSYSTGPGTDTQYF.

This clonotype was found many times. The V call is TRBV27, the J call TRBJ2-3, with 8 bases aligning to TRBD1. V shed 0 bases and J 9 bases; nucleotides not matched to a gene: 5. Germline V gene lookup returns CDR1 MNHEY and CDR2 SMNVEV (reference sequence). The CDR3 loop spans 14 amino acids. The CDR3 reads CASSLSHRGLTQYF. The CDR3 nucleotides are TGTGCCAGCAGTTTATCGCACAGGGGGTTGACGCAGTATTTT.

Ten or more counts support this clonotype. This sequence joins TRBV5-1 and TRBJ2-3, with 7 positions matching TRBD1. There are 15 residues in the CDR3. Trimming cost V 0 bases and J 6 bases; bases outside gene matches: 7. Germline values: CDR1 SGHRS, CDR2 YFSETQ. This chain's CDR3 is CASSLGQGIDDTQYF. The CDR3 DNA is TGCGCCAGCAGCTTGGGACAGGGCATTGATGATACGCAGTATTTT.

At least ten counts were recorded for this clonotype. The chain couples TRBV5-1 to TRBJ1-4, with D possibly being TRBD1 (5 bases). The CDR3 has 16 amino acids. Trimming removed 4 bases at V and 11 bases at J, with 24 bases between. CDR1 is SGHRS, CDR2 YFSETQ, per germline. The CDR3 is CASSLGSSMRGEKLFF. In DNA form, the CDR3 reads TGCGCCAGCAGCCTGGGGTCTTCTATGAGGGGCGAGAAACTGTTTTTT. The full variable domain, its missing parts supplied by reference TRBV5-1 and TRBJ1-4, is KAGVTQTPRYLIKTRGQQVTLSCSPISGHRSVSWYQQTPGQGLQFLFEYFSETQRNKGNFPGRFSGRQFSNSRSEMNVSTLELGDSALYLCASSLGSSMRGEKLFFGSGTQLSVL.

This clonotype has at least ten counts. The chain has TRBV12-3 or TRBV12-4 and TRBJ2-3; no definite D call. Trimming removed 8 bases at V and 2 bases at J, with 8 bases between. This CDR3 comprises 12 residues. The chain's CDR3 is CASDRLTDTQYF. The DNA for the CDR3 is TGTGCCAGCGATAGACTCACAGATACGCAGTATTTT.

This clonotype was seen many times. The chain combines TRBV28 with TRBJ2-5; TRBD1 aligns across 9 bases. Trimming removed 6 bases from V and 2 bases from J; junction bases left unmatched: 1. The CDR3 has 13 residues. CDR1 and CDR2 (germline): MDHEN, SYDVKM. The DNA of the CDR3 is TGTGCCAGCAGCGACAGGGGGCAAGAGACCCAGTACTTC. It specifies CASSDRGQETQYF.

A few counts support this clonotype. CDR3 sequence (DNA): TGTGCCAGCAGCTCCACCAGGCCGGCCGGGGAGCTGTTTTTT. It translates to CASSSTRPAGELFF. This chain connects TRBV11-2 to TRBJ2-2; no definite D call. The CDR3 is 14 amino acids. In germline, CDR1 is SGHAT, CDR2 FQNNGV. The V gene lost 4 bases and the J gene lost 6 bases, with 12 bases spanning the gap.

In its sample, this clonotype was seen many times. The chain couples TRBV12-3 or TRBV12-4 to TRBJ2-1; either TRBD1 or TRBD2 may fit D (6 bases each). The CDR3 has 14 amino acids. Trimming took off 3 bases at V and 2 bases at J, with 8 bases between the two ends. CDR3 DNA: TGTGCCAGCAGTTTTGGGGGGCCCTACAATGAGCAGTTCTTC. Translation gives CASSFGGPYNEQFF.

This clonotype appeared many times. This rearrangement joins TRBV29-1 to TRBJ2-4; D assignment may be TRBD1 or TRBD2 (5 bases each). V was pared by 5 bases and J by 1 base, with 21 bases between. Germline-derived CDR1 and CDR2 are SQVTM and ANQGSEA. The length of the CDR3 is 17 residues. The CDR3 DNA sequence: TGCAGCGTTCAGTCCATGTCAGCTGGGACGGCCAAAAACATTCAGTACTTC. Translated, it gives CSVQSMSAGTAKNIQYF.

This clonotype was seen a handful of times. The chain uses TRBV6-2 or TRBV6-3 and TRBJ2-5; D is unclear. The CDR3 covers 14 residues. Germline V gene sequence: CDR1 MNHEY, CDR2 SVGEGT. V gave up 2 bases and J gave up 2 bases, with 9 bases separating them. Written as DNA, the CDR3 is TGTGCCAGCAGTTACCCTGTCGAGCAAGAGACCCAGTACTTC. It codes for CASSYPVEQETQYF.

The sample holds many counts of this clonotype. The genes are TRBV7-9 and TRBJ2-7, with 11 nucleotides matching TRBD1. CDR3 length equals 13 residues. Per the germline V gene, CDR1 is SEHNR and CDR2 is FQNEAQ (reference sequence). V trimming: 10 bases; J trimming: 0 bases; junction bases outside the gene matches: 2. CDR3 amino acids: CAIGTGGSYEQYV. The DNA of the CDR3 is TGTGCCATCGGGACAGGGGGCTCCTACGAGCAGTACGTC.

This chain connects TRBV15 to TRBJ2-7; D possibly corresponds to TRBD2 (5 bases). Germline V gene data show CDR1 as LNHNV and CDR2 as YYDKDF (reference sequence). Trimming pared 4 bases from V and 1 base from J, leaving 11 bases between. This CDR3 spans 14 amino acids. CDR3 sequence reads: CATSKLRESYEQYV. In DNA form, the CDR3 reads TGTGCCACCAGCAAGCTTAGGGAGTCCTACGAGCAGTACGTC.

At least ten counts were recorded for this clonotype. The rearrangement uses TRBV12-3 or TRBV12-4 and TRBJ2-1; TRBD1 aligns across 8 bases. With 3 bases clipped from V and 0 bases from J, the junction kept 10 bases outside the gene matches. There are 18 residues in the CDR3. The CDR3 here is CASSFNQGATDSYNEQFF. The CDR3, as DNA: TGTGCCAGCAGTTTCAACCAGGGGGCGACTGACTCCTACAATGAGCAGTTCTTC.

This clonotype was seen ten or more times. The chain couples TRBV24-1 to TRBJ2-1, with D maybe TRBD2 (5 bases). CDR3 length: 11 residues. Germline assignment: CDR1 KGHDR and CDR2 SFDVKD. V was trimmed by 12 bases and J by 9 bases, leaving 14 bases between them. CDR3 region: CAVGLGSEQFF. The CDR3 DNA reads TGTGCCGTCGGACTTGGGAGTGAGCAGTTCTTC.

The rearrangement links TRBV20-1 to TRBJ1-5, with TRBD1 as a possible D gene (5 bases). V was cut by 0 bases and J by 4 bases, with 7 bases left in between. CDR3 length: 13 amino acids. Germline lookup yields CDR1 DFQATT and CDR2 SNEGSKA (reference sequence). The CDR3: CSARETDNQPQHF. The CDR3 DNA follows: TGCAGTGCTAGAGAGACAGATAATCAGCCCCAGCATTTT.